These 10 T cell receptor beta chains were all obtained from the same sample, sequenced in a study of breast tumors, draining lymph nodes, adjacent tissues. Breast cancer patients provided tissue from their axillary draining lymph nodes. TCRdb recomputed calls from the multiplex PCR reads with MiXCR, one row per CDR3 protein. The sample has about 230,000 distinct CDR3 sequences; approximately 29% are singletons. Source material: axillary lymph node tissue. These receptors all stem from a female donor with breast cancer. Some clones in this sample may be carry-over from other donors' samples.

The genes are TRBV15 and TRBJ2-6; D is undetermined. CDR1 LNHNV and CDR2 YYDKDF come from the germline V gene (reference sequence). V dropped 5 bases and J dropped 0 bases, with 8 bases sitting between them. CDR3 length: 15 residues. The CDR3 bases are TGTGCCACCAGCGTACAGAGCTCTGGGGCCAACGTCCTGACTTTC. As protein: CATSVQSSGANVLTF.

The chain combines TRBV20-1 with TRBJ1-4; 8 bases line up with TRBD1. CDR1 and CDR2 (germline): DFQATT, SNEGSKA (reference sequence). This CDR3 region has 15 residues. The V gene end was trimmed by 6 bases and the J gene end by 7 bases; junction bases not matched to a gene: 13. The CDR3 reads CSAKVAGTGTEKLFF. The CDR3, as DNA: TGCAGTGCGAAGGTGGCCGGGACAGGTACTGAAAAACTGTTTTTT.

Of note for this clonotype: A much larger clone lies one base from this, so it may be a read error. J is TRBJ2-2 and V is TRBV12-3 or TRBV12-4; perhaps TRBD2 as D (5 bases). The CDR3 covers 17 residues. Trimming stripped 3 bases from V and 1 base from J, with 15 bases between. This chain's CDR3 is CASSFAAGSGNTGELFF. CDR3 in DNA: TGTGCCAGCAGTTTCGCGGCGGGTTCTGGGAACACCGGGGAGCTGTTTTTT.

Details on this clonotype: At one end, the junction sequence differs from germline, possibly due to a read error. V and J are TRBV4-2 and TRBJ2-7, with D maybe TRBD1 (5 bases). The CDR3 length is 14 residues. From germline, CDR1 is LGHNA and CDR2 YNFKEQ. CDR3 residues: CVSSRDSSAYEQYF. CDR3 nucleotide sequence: TGTGTCAGCAGCCGAGACAGTTCTGCCTACGAGCAGTACTTC.

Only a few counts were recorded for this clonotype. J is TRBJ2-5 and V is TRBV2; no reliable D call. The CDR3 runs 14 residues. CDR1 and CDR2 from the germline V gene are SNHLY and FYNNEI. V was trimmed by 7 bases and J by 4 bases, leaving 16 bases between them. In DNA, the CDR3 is TGTGCCAGCATTAAGACTCAAGCAGGAGAGACCCAGTACTTC. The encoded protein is CASIKTQAGETQYF.

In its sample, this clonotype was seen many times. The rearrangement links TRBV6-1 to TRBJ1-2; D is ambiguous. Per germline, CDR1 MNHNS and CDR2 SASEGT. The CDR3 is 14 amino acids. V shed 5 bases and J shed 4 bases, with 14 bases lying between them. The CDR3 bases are TGTGCCAGCAGTCAACCCCAGGCCATCTATGGCTACACCTTC. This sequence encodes CASSQPQAIYGYTF.

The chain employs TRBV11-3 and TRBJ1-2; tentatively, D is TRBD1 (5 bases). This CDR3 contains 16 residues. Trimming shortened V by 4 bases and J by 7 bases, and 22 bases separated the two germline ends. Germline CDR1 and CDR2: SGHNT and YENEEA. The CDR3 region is CASSSRPQAAPCGYTF. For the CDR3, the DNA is TGTGCCAGCAGCTCCCGACCACAGGCGGCCCCCTGTGGCTACACCTTC.

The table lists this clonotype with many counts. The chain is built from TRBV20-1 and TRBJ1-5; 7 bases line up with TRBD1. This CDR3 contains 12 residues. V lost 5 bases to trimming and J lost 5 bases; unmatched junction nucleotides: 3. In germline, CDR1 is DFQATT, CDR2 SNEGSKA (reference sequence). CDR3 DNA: TGCAGTGCTCGGCAGGGGGATCAGCCCCAGCATTTT. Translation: CSARQGDQPQHF.

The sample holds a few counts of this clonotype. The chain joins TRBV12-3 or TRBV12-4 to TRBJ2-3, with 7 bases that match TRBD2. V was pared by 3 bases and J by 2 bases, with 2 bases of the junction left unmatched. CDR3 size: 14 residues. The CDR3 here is CASSFAGATDTQYF. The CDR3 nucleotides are TGTGCCAGCAGTTTCGCGGGAGCCACAGATACGCAGTATTTT.

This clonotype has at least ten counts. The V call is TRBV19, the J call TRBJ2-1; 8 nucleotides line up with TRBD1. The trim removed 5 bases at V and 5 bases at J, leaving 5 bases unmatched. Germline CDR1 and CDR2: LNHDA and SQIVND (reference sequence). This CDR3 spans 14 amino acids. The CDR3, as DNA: TGTGCCAGTAGTTCATGGACAGGGAACAATGAGCAGTTCTTC. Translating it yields CASSSWTGNNEQFF.